Below, one T cell receptor beta chain is given with its context. What this receptor recognizes is not known. The input lacks base qualities; no much larger clone sits a single base away. The record originates from a study of cytotoxic CD8 clonotypes in ibrutinib-treated CLL (dated by TCRdb to about 2021). About the investigation overall: The cohort included more than 14 treatment-naive and approximately eleven relapsed/refractory patients; around 17 were IGHV unmutated. Responses were partial in some 24 patients and complete in 2; after median roughly 69 months follow-up, roughly 14 stayed in remission and about twelve progressed. Of the 85 to 90 participants in the trial, 20 to 30 had longitudinal samples available. Cryopreserved peripheral blood mononuclear cells were obtained before treatment, at response, and at either sustained remission or disease progression. Every remission and progressive disease sample was obtained while ibrutinib was still being received by the patients. Samples averaged roughly 280,000 productive templates and 90,000 to 95,000 productive rearrangements. Samples at response were collected after a median of about 12 months of treatment, with a range of about 6 to 40 months.

The goal of deep resolution MiSeq sequencing was a depth between 1 in 1 million and 1 in 200,000 T cells, and coverage averaged 10x per clonotype. The immunoSEQ hsTCRB Kit was used to generate TCR beta libraries. Under the source paper's analysis protocol: ImmunoSEQ Data Assistant and ImmunoSEQ Analyzer were used for data analysis, and V, D and J genes were assigned according to IMGT definitions. Clonality was computed as one minus normalized Shannon entropy of productive rearrangement frequencies, ranging from 0 to 1. Only overrepresented clonotypes making up at least 0.05% of each patient's repertoire were included in the public clonotype analysis. More than ten repertoires from age-matched healthy donors, obtained from immuneACCESS, served as clonality controls. The table was pulled from immuneACCESS by TCRdb, which kept in-frame rearrangements only. Such tables lose some clones; where checked, under half of the loss comes from unresolved V genes, and the rest has no known cause. The V and J calls and clone size were taken over from that table, and D and trimming were inferred from the DNA. This sample has some 170,000 clones in its table, and roughly 88% of those were observed once. Jointly, the top ten make up approximately 2.9% of the sample.

Results the study describes overall, beyond this receptor: Public clonotypes were rare and either shrank or stayed stable during treatment, and the rise in clonality at ibrutinib response reflected expansion of private clonotypes. Baseline clonality was found to be higher than that of age-matched healthy donors and was strongly correlated with circulating CD8+ T-cell counts. Clonality rose at ibrutinib response, remained stable during sustained remission, and dropped back toward baseline at progression. Sampling times were not matched between patients in sustained remission and patients whose disease was progressing, and lymph node repertoires were not examined.

Sample time point, as interpreted from the label and publication: progressive disease on ibrutinib. For TCR beta library preparation, roughly 2.1 micrograms of genomic DNA were isolated from cryopreserved PBMCs. Longitudinal blood samples from CLL patients receiving ibrutinib monotherapy were subjected to high-throughput TCR beta sequencing. The patients took part in an open-label, single-center phase 2 trial of ibrutinib monotherapy. V is trimmed back by 4 bases and J by 2 bases, and the junction contains 4 bases that no gene match accounts for. Including the terminal cysteine and phenylalanine, the CDR3 comprises 14 residues. Left in the record is the CDR3 DNA by itself, 42 bases read in frame from the first base. From a lookup of the germline V gene (reference sequence), CDR1 and CDR2 are LNHDA and SQIVND.

The source of this sequence is a human donor with chronic lymphocytic leukemia. The input for sequencing was PBMCs, taken at disease progression, from a patient treated with ibrutinib. Recombination connected TRBV19 to TRBJ1-2; TRBD1 lines up with 7 middle nucleotides. CDR3 region: CASSRDRANYGYTF. The nucleotide sequence is given as TGTGCCAGTAGTAGGGACAGAGCAAACTATGGCTACACCTTC.